This TCR beta chain was recovered during a study of CD8+CD57+ T cells in acquired aplastic anemia (dated by TCRdb to the late 2010s). With respect to the entire study: On average, sorted CD4+ and CD8+ cells yielded 3 to 4 ug of extracted DNA, with a range of roughly 0.18 to 27.4 ug. An average of roughly 9.8 million reads for CD4+ cells and 11 million to 12 million reads for CD8+ cells was obtained from healthy donor samples.

The study deep-sequenced TCR repertoires of sorted CD4+ and CD8+ blood T cells from severe aplastic anemia patients and healthy subjects. Ficoll-Paque density gradient centrifugation was used to isolate peripheral blood mononuclear cells. Before DNA was extracted, CD4+ and CD8+ T cells were sorted using either FACS or magnetic beads. The CDR3 has 14 amino acids, counting the end cysteine and phenylalanine. Just the 42-base CDR3 DNA is kept, in frame starting at base 1. V is shortened by 8 bases, J by 0 bases, and the region joining them spans 14 bases. The germline V gene (reference sequence) yields DFQATT for CDR1 and SNEGSKA for CDR2. Profiling of TCR beta VDJ combinations and CDR3 sequences used genomic DNA as the template. TCR repertoire sequencing was run on an Illumina HiSeq 2000. Turning to the authors' computational methods: Repertoire assessment relied on Simpson's diversity index, CDR3 size and DJ length profiles, and TRBV/TRBJ rearrangement plots. The most abundant DNA sequence in the deep sequencing data was defined as the immunodominant clone. CDR3 amino acid sequences were checked for sharing between subjects and were compared against published repertoires and the VDJdb database. TCRdb ran its own pipeline on the public reads, namely fastp trimming at Q25 and MiXCR clone calling, and kept in-frame beta chains. One record per CDR3 amino acid sequence lists the most common genes and DNA. Clone size and V and J calls follow TCRdb, not the original study. Recorded for this sample are about 190,000 distinct CDR3 sequences; approximately 50% of them occurred a single time. The top ten constitute approximately 15% of the sample.

A remark on this clonotype: There is no known antigen for this receptor. Base qualities are not provided; no much larger clone lies one nucleotide away.

The paper's findings and limits, for the study overall: Twenty-nine CD8+ CDR3 sequences were shared between patients and controls but appeared highly expressed in patients and within their immunodominant clones. Patients and healthy controls showed no significant difference in CD8+ Simpson's diversity (P=0.060).

This chain joins TRBV20-1 to TRBJ2-1; TRBD2 might be the D gene, on 6 matching bases. The sequencing input was sorted CD4+, CD8+, or CD8+CD57+ T cells (not recorded which) from PBMCs. The origin of this receptor is a human donor in good health, serving as a control. The CDR3 sequence is CSSLALSSYNEQFF. The sequenced DNA is TGCAGTTCACTAGCCCTCAGCTCCTACAATGAGCAGTTCTTC.